The rows below give T cell receptor beta chains drawn from one sample of a study of follicular helper T cells after annual influenza vaccination. Profiling relied on immunoSEQ multiplex PCR, and the TCRdb table lists in-frame clones only, not all of them. The sample has roughly 9,600 clones; roughly four fifths are singletons. Sequenced here: CXCR5- memory CD4+ T cells sorted from blood, sampled 7 days after influenza vaccination. These receptors were obtained from an adult who received the influenza vaccine. Both conserved end residues are part of each CDR3. Each record gives: clone size, J gene, D gene, V gene, CDR3 protein, CDR3 DNA. The D gene is left open where the match is weak. Size is stated for part of the rows, as once, few or many counts, or as a class when the clone is expanded.

.	TRBJ1-6	.	TRBV5-5	CASSLVVGAGSPLHF	TGTGCCAGCAGCTTGGTGGTAGGGGCAGGTTCACCCCTCCACTTT
.	TRBJ1-1	.	TRBV28	CASGTVMNTEAFF	TGTGCCAGCGGGACGGTCATGAACACTGAAGCTTTCTTT
.	TRBJ2-3	TRBD1	TRBV7-9	CASSLEVRTGEADTQYF	TGTGCCAGCAGCTTAGAAGTAAGGACAGGGGAAGCAGATACGCAGTATTTT
few	TRBJ2-7	TRBD2	TRBV6-1	CASSEGGSGIYEQYF	TGTGCCAGCAGTGAAGGAGGTAGCGGGATCTACGAGCAGTACTTC
once	TRBJ2-2	.	TRBV7-2	CASSLGLGNTGELFF	TGTGCCAGCAGCTTAGGTCTGGGGAACACCGGGGAGCTGTTTTTT
.	TRBJ2-6	TRBD1	TRBV6-5	CASSAQGAGANVLTF	TGTGCCAGCAGTGCCCAGGGGGCTGGGGCCAACGTCCTGACTTTC
.	TRBJ1-2	.	TRBV6-6	CASSTPTPLGGYTF	TGTGCCAGCAGTACTCCTACCCCATTGGGGGGCTACACCTTC
.	TRBJ2-7	TRBD1	TRBV28	CASSTLDRVTYEQYF	TGTGCCAGCAGTACATTGGACAGGGTAACCTACGAGCAGTACTTC
.	TRBJ2-7	TRBD1	TRBV4-1	CASSQGFLGQGSYEQYF	TGCGCCAGCAGCCAAGGGTTCCTCGGACAGGGGAGTTACGAGCAGTACTTC
.	TRBJ2-1	.	TRBV4-2	CASSQGGLSGSYNEQFF	TGTGCCAGCAGCCAAGGGGGGCTATCTGGATCCTACAATGAGCAGTTCTTC
once	TRBJ1-2	.	TRBV30	CAWNRPPNYGYTF	TGTGCCTGGAACAGACCTCCTAACTATGGCTACACCTTC
.	TRBJ1-1	.	TRBV29-1	CSVARGTEAFF	TGCAGCGTCGCCAGGGGTACTGAAGCTTTCTTT
.	TRBJ2-1	.	TRBV7-3	CASSLSGIRGNEQFF	TGTGCCAGCAGCTTAAGCGGGATCAGGGGCAATGAGCAGTTCTTC
.	TRBJ1-1	.	TRBV9	CASSVGLVTEAFF	TGTGCCAGCAGCGTAGGTTTGGTCACTGAAGCTTTCTTT
once	TRBJ1-2	.	TRBV10-3	CAIQGQNGRYGYTF	TGTGCCATCCAGGGCCAGAACGGCCGTTATGGCTACACCTTC
.	TRBJ1-3	.	TRBV5-5	CASSLAAAGVYTIYF	TGTGCCAGCAGCTTGGCCGCGGCAGGGGTGTACACCATATATTTT
.	TRBJ2-1	TRBD2	TRBV5-1	CASSSGTSGNNEQFF	TGCGCCAGCAGCTCCGGGACTAGCGGGAACAATGAGCAGTTCTTC
.	TRBJ2-5	.	TRBV5-5	CASSGTDQETQYF	TGTGCCAGCAGCGGGACGGATCAAGAGACCCAGTACTTC
few	TRBJ2-5	.	TRBV19	CASSRKTGSGQTQYF	TGTGCCAGTAGTAGAAAGACAGGTTCGGGGCAGACCCAGTACTTC
.	TRBJ2-1	TRBD2	TRBV6-1	CASSELAGGYNEQFF	TGTGCCAGCAGTGAACTAGCGGGGGGGTACAATGAGCAGTTCTTC
.	TRBJ1-3	.	TRBV7-2	CASASGVTRSGNTIYF	TGTGCCAGCGCCTCCGGGGTCACCCGCTCTGGAAACACCATATATTTT
.	TRBJ2-2	.	TRBV5-5	CASSLVQTVRELFF	TGTGCCAGCAGCTTGGTTCAGACCGTAAGGGAGCTGTTTTTT
.	TRBJ1-1	.	TRBV18	CASSGDRGNTEAFF	TGTGCCAGCTCCGGAGATAGGGGGAATACTGAAGCTTTCTTT
few	TRBJ1-5	.	TRBV30	CAWSRAFNQPQHF	TGTGCCTGGAGTCGCGCCTTCAATCAGCCCCAGCATTTT
.	TRBJ1-1	.	TRBV4-2	CASSQDPGQVGTEAFF	TGTGCCAGCAGCCAAGACCCCGGCCAGGTAGGGACTGAAGCTTTCTTT
.	TRBJ2-1	.	TRBV29-1	CSGGGGQFQEQFF	TGCAGCGGGGGTGGGGGCCAGTTTCAGGAGCAGTTCTTC
.	TRBJ1-4	.	TRBV5-4	CASSLGGTTNEKLFF	TGTGCCAGCAGCTTGGGGGGAACAACTAATGAAAAACTGTTTTTT
.	TRBJ1-1	.	TRBV9	CASSVGSFAEAFF	TGTGCCAGCAGTGTGGGATCGTTCGCTGAAGCTTTCTTT
.	TRBJ2-7	.	TRBV7-2	CASSLGIMDYEQYF	TGTGCCAGCAGCTTGGGGATTATGGACTACGAGCAGTACTTC
once	TRBJ1-1	TRBD1	TRBV6-1	CASSEHRGTEAFF	TGTGCCAGCAGTGAACACAGGGGGACTGAAGCTTTCTTT
.	TRBJ2-1	.	TRBV7-9	CASSRSGPSGDEQFF	TGTGCCAGCAGCCGATCGGGACCCTCGGGGGATGAGCAGTTCTTC